This entry features one TCR beta chain sequence. The sample originates from a study of cytomegalovirus exposure and HLA in healthy donors. In germline, CDR1 is SGHRS, CDR2 YFSETQ. The CDR3 has 13 amino acids. With 0 bases removed from V and 8 bases from J, the gap between germline ends came to 11 bases. The study ran its PCR with 60 Vbeta and 13 Jbeta primers. This table comes from immunoSEQ multiplex PCR, and its TCRdb copy is limited to in-frame clones, with some not included. This sample has roughly 170,000 clones, with approximately 80% found just once. The receptor was isolated from a woman in her forties or fifties in good health and CMV-seropositive. The chain uses TRBV5-1 and TRBJ1-2; perhaps TRBD1 as D (5 bases). Sequencing was done on a sample of PBMCs. The CDR3 is CASSLGPGLGYTF. DNA for the CDR3: TGCGCCAGCAGCTTGGGGCCAGGGCTGGGCTACACCTTC.